This T cell receptor beta chain was recovered during a study of vaccination effects on CD4 cells after COVID-19. Details on this clone: Its antigen is undetermined.

Germline CDR1 reads LNHDA; CDR2 reads SQIVND (reference sequence). Trimming shortened V by 7 bases and J by 3 bases, and 13 bases separated the two germline ends. The CDR3 has 14 residues. Profiling relied on immunoSEQ multiplex PCR, and the TCRdb table lists in-frame clones only, not all of them. The sample shows around 79,000 clones, under 80% of them seen only once. Sequencing followed a ViraFEST assay step that expanded antigen-specific CD4+ T cells with viral peptide pools. Following a roughly 10-day culture, CD4+ T cells were purified. No vaccinee had earlier SARS-CoV-2 infection, and nucleocapsid antibodies were negative. Half-medium replacement with IL-2 medium occurred on days 3 and 7. Regarding the study as a whole: The authors studied few convalescent patients and collected no early post-infection timepoints. The study found marked clonal contraction of infection- and vaccine-induced clones late after vaccination.

This sequence joins TRBV19 and TRBJ2-4, with D hard to call. The sequencing here drew on CD4+ T cells from PBMCs cultured with SARS-CoV-2 spike peptides, taken before COVID-19 vaccination. The receptor was derived from a human donor who received a COVID-19 vaccine. Written as DNA, the CDR3 is TGTGCCAGTAATTCGGCACTCATCAAAAACATTCAGTACTTC. Translation: CASNSALIKNIQYF.